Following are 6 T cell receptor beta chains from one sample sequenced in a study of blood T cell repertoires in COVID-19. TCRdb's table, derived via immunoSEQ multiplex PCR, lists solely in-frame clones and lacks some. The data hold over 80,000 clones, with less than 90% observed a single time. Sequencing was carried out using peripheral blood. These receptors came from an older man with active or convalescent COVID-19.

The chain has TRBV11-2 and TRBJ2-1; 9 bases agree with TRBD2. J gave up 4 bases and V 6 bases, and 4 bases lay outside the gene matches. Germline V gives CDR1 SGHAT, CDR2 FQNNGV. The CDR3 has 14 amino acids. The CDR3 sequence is CASRGLAYYNEQFF. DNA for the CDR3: TGTGCCAGCAGAGGACTAGCGTATTACAATGAGCAGTTCTTC.

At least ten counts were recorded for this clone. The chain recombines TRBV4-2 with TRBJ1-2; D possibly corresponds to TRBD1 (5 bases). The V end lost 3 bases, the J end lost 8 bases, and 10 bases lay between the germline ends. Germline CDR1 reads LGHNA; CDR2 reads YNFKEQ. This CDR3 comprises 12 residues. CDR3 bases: TGTGCCAGCAGCCAGGCAGGGCAGGGCTACACCTTC. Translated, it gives CASSQAGQGYTF.

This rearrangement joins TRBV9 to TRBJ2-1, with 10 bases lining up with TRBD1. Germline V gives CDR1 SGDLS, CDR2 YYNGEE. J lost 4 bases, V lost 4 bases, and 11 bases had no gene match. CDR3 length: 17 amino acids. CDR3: CASSNELGQGVYNEQFF. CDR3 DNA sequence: TGTGCCAGCAGCAATGAATTAGGACAGGGGGTTTACAATGAGCAGTTCTTC.

CDR3 nucleotides: TGTGCCAGCAGTAAGGGGGGGGGCGACTACAATGAGCAGTTCTTC. Amino acid sequence: CASSKGGGDYNEQFF. V usage is TRBV28 and J usage is TRBJ2-1, with D possibly being TRBD2 (7 bases). The CDR3 covers 15 residues. Per the germline V gene, CDR1 is MDHEN and CDR2 is SYDVKM. V was trimmed by 5 bases and J by 3 bases, leaving 14 bases between them.

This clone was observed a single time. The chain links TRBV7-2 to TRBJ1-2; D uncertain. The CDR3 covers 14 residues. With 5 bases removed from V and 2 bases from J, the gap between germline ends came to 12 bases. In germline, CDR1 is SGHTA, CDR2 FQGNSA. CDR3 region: CASSPWTQNYGYTF. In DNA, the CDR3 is TGTGCCAGCAGCCCGTGGACTCAAAACTATGGCTACACCTTC.

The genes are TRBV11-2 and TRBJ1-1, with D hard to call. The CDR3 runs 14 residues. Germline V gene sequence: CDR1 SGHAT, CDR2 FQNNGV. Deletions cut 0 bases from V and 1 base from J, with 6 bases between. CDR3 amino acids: CASSLDGRNTEAFF. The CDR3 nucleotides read TGTGCCAGCAGCTTAGATGGCAGGAACACTGAAGCTTTCTTT.